Presented here are 29 T cell receptor beta chains from one specimen sequenced in a study of response to subunit inactivated influenza vaccine. In TCRdb, the RT-PCR reads were re-called with MiXCR into one record per CDR3 protein. Among a few hundred thousand distinct CDR3 sequences listed, around 15% were seen once. The specimen was PBMCs from blood, collected approximately 13 days after vaccination. These receptors were collected from a man aged 45-65 years who received an inactivated influenza vaccine.

This clonotype was recorded a few times. The chain recombines TRBV4-2 with TRBJ1-4; D remains ambiguous. The length of the CDR3 is 15 residues. CDR1 and CDR2 from the germline V gene are LGHNA and YNFKEQ. Deletions cut 5 bases from V and 5 bases from J, with 15 bases between. Here the CDR3 reads CASSSSSAPNEKLFF. The CDR3 nucleotides are TGTGCCAGCAGCTCTAGTAGCGCCCCAAATGAAAAACTGTTTTTT.

The chain links TRBV28 to TRBJ2-7; D remains unclear. The CDR3 extends over 12 amino acids. From germline, CDR1 is MDHEN and CDR2 SYDVKM. The V end lost 7 bases, the J end lost 2 bases, and 9 bases lay between the germline ends. In DNA, the CDR3 is TGTGCCAGCACGGCGGCCACCTACGAGCAGTACTTC. This codes for CASTAATYEQYF.

This clonotype appeared a few times. This CDR3 reads CASRATSGSITDTQYF. CDR3 sequence (DNA): TGTGCCAGCAGAGCTACCAGCGGGAGTATAACAGATACGCAGTATTTT. The V and J genes are TRBV7-2 and TRBJ2-3; the match to TRBD2 covers 8 bases. This CDR3 comprises 16 residues. Unmatched junction bases numbered 11, after V lost 6 bases and J lost 3 bases. Looked up from germline, CDR1 is SGHTA and CDR2 is FQGNSA.

The chain couples TRBV5-6 to TRBJ2-3, with D uncertain. Germline V lookup: CDR1 SGHDT, CDR2 YYEEEE. V gave up 0 bases and J gave up 1 base, with 15 bases separating them. The CDR3 is made up of 17 amino acids. The CDR3 sequence is CASSLVWVITGTDTQYF. The CDR3, as DNA: TGTGCCAGCAGCTTGGTTTGGGTAATAACCGGCACAGATACGCAGTATTTT.

The V gene is TRBV7-9, the J gene TRBJ2-1, with D uncertain. The CDR3 totals 14 residues. Germline CDR1 SEHNR, CDR2 FQNEAQ (reference sequence). V was cut by 1 base and J by 2 bases, with 6 bases left in between. CDR3 residues: CASSLVIAYNEQFF. In nucleotides, the CDR3 is TGTGCCAGCAGCTTAGTGATAGCCTACAATGAGCAGTTCTTC.

The chain recombines TRBV27 with TRBJ2-3; 9 bases agree with TRBD2. The CDR3 runs to 16 residues. Per germline, CDR1 MNHEY and CDR2 SMNVEV (reference sequence). V was pared by 6 bases and J by 4 bases, with 11 bases of the junction left unmatched. CDR3 bases: TGTGCCAGCAGCTTCCAGGGAGCGGGGGGCCCAGATACGCAGTATTTT. Protein: CASSFQGAGGPDTQYF.

V gene TRBV6-6 combines with J gene TRBJ2-7; no reliable D call. This CDR3 has 13 residues. Germline assignment: CDR1 MNHNY and CDR2 SVGAGI (reference sequence). V lost 4 bases and J 2 bases, leaving 9 bases between the germline ends. The CDR3 here is CASSSAPPYEQYF. DNA of the CDR3: TGTGCCAGCAGTTCGGCCCCCCCCTACGAGCAGTACTTC.

There are a few counts of this clonotype. The chain links TRBV9 to TRBJ2-4, with 9 bases matching TRBD2. The germline V gene encodes CDR1 SGDLS and CDR2 YYNGEE. The V gene end was trimmed by 3 bases and the J gene end by 3 bases; junction bases not matched to a gene: 7. This CDR3 comprises 16 residues. CDR3 nucleotide sequence: TGTGCCAGCAGCGCCGGACTAGCGCCGGACAAAAACATTCAGTACTTC. It yields the protein CASSAGLAPDKNIQYF. Looking up the rest from reference TRBV9 and TRBJ2-4 gives the full variable domain: DSGVTQTPKHLITATGQRVTLRCSPRSGDLSVYWYQQSLDQGLQFLIQYYNGEERAKGNILERFSAQQFPDLHSELNLSSLELGDSALYFCASSAGLAPDKNIQYFGAGTRLSVL.

V and J are TRBV12-3 or TRBV12-4 and TRBJ1-5; D ambiguous. The CDR3 consists of 13 residues. V lost 11 bases and J lost 0, with 11 bases in between. The CDR3 reads CASADSSNQPQHF. CDR3 bases: TGTGCCTCTGCAGATTCTAGCAATCAGCCCCAGCATTTT.

This clonotype has a handful of counts. CDR3 sequence reads: CAWSALTETGTQYF. DNA of the CDR3: TGTGCCTGGAGTGCCCTCACAGAGACTGGGACCCAGTACTTC. The chain links TRBV30 to TRBJ2-5; D remains ambiguous. CDR1 is GTSNPN and CDR2 is SVGIG in the germline V gene (reference sequence). The V end lost 1 base, the J end lost 7 bases, and 16 bases lay between the germline ends. The CDR3 has 14 residues.

In its sample, this clonotype was seen a few times. The rearrangement links TRBV5-1 to TRBJ2-5; unclear D gene. The CDR3 runs 15 residues. The germline gives CDR1 SGHRS, CDR2 YFSETQ. V lost 2 bases and J lost 5, with 16 bases in between. Written as DNA, the CDR3 is TGCGCCAGCAGCTTTCGAACCCCGTCAAGTGAGACCCAGTACTTC. Its protein product is CASSFRTPSSETQYF.

The chain couples TRBV5-1 to TRBJ2-7; 8 bases match TRBD1. The CDR3 covers 15 residues. Germline V CDR1 and CDR2: SGHRS, YFSETQ. J lost 0 bases, V lost 4 bases, and 6 bases had no gene match. The CDR3 region has the DNA TGCGCCAGCAGCCCGGACAGGGTCGACTCCTACGAGCAGTACTTC. It translates to CASSPDRVDSYEQYF.

J is TRBJ2-7 and V is TRBV6-1; D is ambiguous. Trimming removed 7 bases at V and 3 bases at J, with 10 bases between. This CDR3 has 12 residues. Germline CDR1 reads MNHNS; CDR2 reads SASEGT. As DNA, the CDR3 is TGTGCCAGCAAGAAGCAGAGCTACGAGCAGTACTTC. Its translation: CASKKQSYEQYF.

This clonotype showed up many times. This chain uses TRBV4-2 with TRBJ1-3; D is undetermined. V lost 0 bases to trimming and J lost 0 bases, with 12 bases between them. This CDR3 region has 17 residues. Germline V lookup: CDR1 LGHNA, CDR2 YNFKEQ. The CDR3 sequence: CASSQDAYTSSGNTIYF. CDR3 sequence (DNA): TGTGCCAGCAGCCAAGATGCATATACAAGCTCTGGAAACACCATATATTTT.

The chain couples TRBV5-1 to TRBJ2-7; TRBD2 matches 13 bases. Germline V CDR1 and CDR2: SGHRS, YFSETQ. The CDR3 sequence is 16 residues long. The junction had 8 bases not matched to a gene; V was cut back by 3 bases and J by 5 bases. CDR3 nucleotides: TGCGCCAGCAGCTCTGAATCGGGACTAGCGGGGAACGAGCAGTACTTC. Translating it yields CASSSESGLAGNEQYF.

V usage is TRBV7-2 and J usage is TRBJ1-6, with no clear D. V was shortened by 1 base and J by 17 bases, with 12 bases between the two germline ends. The germline CDR1 and CDR2 sequences are SGHTA and FQGNSA. This CDR3 comprises 12 residues. The chain's CDR3 is CASSLEYGLVHF. Here the CDR3 DNA reads TGTGCCAGCAGCTTAGAGTACGGGTTGGTCCACTTT.

This clonotype turned up a few times. V usage is TRBV5-1 and J usage is TRBJ2-2; D is perhaps TRBD1 (6 bases). From germline, CDR1 is SGHRS and CDR2 YFSETQ. The CDR3 sequence is 13 residues long. Trimming took 4 bases from V and 6 from J, leaving 10 bases between them. This CDR3 reads CASSPQGPGELFF. CDR3 coding DNA: TGCGCCAGCAGCCCACAGGGTCCCGGGGAGCTGTTTTTT.

This chain uses TRBV7-2 with TRBJ2-5, with D uncertain. The CDR3 is 13 residues long. Trimming removed 2 bases from V and 5 bases from J, with 9 bases in between. The germline gives CDR1 SGHTA, CDR2 FQGNSA. As DNA, the CDR3 is TGTGCCAGCAGCTTAAGCATCCTCGAGACCCAGTACTTC. Encoded protein: CASSLSILETQYF.

The V and J genes are TRBV30 and TRBJ2-3; 8 bases match TRBD2. Looked up from germline, CDR1 is GTSNPN and CDR2 is SVGIG (reference sequence). The CDR3 totals 11 residues. The CDR3 region has the DNA TGTGGCGCGGGGGGCCCAAATACGCAGTATTTT. It specifies CGAGGPNTQYF. The entire variable domain, with the rest obtained from reference TRBV30 and TRBJ2-3, is as follows: SQTIHQWPATLVQPVGSPLSLECTVEGTSNPNLYWYRQAAGRGLQLLFYSVGIGQISSEVPQNLSASRPQDRQFILSSKKLLLSDSGFYLCGAGGPNTQYFGPGTRLTVL.

V and J are TRBV5-1 and TRBJ2-7; D is unclear. The CDR3 is made up of 16 amino acids. Trimming stripped 6 bases from V and 0 bases from J, with 19 bases between. CDR1 and CDR2 from the germline V gene are SGHRS and YFSETQ. The CDR3 DNA is TGCGCCAGCAAAATCGGGCTACTCTCGAGCTCCTACGAGCAGTACTTC. Residues: CASKIGLLSSSYEQYF.

This sequence joins TRBV29-1 and TRBJ2-7; the match to TRBD2 covers 11 bases. The germline CDR1 and CDR2 sequences are SQVTM and ANQGSEA. The CDR3 runs 14 residues. V gave up 4 bases and J gave up 4 bases; unmatched junction bases: 6. The chain's CDR3 is CSVATSGIGYEQYF. The CDR3 nucleotides read TGCAGCGTTGCGACTAGCGGGATCGGATACGAGCAGTACTTC.

The rearrangement joins TRBV20-1 to TRBJ1-2, with 7 positions matching TRBD1. CDR1 is DFQATT, CDR2 SNEGSKA, per germline (reference sequence). The CDR3 loop spans 13 amino acids. V lost 5 bases and J lost 4; bases outside the gene matches: 7. CDR3 loop: CSAPPGQSYGYTF. The CDR3 coding sequence is TGCAGTGCTCCTCCGGGACAGAGCTATGGCTACACCTTC.

The chain has TRBV5-1 and TRBJ2-3; D unresolved. The CDR3 contains 15 residues. CDR1 is SGHRS, CDR2 YFSETQ, per germline. V lost 1 base and J lost 5, with 14 bases in between. This chain's CDR3 is CASSLRPSDIDTQYF. In DNA form, the CDR3 reads TGCGCCAGCAGCTTGAGGCCTAGTGATATAGATACGCAGTATTTT.

V and J are TRBV9 and TRBJ2-7; TRBD1 is a possible D gene (5 bases). The CDR3 sequence is 14 residues long. Germline CDR1 is SGDLS and CDR2 is YYNGEE. Deletions cut 0 bases from V and 6 bases from J, with 13 bases between. DNA of the CDR3: TGTGCCAGCAGCGTAGGGACATCCTCATCCGAGCAGTACTTC. Translation gives CASSVGTSSSEQYF.

This clonotype was found a few times. The V gene is TRBV19, the J gene TRBJ2-3; D not resolved. CDR1 and CDR2 from the germline V gene are LNHDA and SQIVND (reference sequence). The CDR3 has 12 amino acids. Trimming took off 1 base at V and 11 bases at J, with 10 bases between the two ends. The CDR3 DNA follows: TGTGCCAGTAGTATAGCACAGAATCAGCAGTATTTT. Translation gives CASSIAQNQQYF.

This clonotype was counted between two and nine times. DNA for the CDR3: TGTGCCATCAGCGTTGGGGGAATTAGCGGGAGGGGCACAGATACGCAGTATTTT. It is translated as CAISVGGISGRGTDTQYF. The V call is TRBV10-3, the J call TRBJ2-3, with 11 positions matching TRBD2. V gave up 6 bases and J gave up 1 base; unmatched junction bases: 12. The CDR3 runs 18 residues. CDR1 is ENHRY, CDR2 SYGVKD, per germline.

V is TRBV5-8 and J is TRBJ2-5; D might be TRBD2 (6 bases). The length of the CDR3 is 13 residues. Germline CDR1 reads SGHTS; CDR2 reads YDEGEE. V was shortened by 4 bases and J by 1 base, with 8 bases between the two germline ends. The CDR3 nucleotides are TGTGCCAGCAGCGGGGACTTCCAAGAGACCCAGTACTTC. Its translation: CASSGDFQETQYF.

CDR3 residues: CASRLRGGWADTQYF. CDR3 bases: TGTGCCAGCAGGTTGCGGGGGGGCTGGGCAGATACGCAGTATTTT. The chain employs TRBV12-3 or TRBV12-4 and TRBJ2-3; 9 bases align to TRBD2. V was pared by 6 bases and J by 4 bases, with 8 bases of the junction left unmatched. CDR3 length: 15 residues.

CDR3 sequence: CASSSRTGKETQYF. The CDR3 nucleotides read TGTGCCAGCTCATCTCGGACAGGGAAAGAGACCCAGTACTTC. V and J are TRBV18 and TRBJ2-5, with TRBD1 matching over 8 bases. The CDR3 loop spans 14 amino acids. V lost 5 bases to trimming and J lost 3 bases; unmatched junction nucleotides: 5. The V gene's germline CDR1 is KGHSH and CDR2 LQKENI.